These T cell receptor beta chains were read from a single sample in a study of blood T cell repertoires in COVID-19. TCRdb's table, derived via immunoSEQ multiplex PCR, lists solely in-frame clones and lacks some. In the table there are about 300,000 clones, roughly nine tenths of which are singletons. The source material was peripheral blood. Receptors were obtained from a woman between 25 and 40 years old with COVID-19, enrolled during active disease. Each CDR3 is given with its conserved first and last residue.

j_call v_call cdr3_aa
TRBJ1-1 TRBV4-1 CASRNRGPGTEAFF
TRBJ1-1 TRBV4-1 CASSPSQGPNTEAFF
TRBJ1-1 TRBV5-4 CASSLELVNTEAFF
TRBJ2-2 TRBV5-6 CASTSGGGAAETGELFF
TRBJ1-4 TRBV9 CASSLTGLTNEKLFF
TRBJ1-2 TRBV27 CASSLSGSLVYGYTF
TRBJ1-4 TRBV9 CASSVAYGQINEKLFF
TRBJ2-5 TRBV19 CASSIGIQETQYF
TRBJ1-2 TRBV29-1 CSGLQGAQGYTF
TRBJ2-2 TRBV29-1 CSVTTSAGELFF
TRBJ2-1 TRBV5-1 CASSLGRGWEQFF
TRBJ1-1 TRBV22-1 CPGSRPGGANTEAFF
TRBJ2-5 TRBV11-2 CASSLGAGGNEETQYF
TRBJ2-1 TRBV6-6 CASSYSTGTYEQFF
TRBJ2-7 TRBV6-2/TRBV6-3 CASSYSRLEQYF
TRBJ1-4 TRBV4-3 CASSQVGGKLFF
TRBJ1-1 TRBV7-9 CASSSPLGNIMNTEAFF
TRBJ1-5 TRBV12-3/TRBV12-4 CASRGGADQPQHF
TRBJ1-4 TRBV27 CASSFLRTGENEKLFF
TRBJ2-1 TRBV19 CASSAGTGPYNEQFF
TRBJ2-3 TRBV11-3 CASSSAGPTDTQYF
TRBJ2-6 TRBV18 CASSLGTVLSGANVLTF
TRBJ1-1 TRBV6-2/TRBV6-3 CASSLKTGTGETEAFF
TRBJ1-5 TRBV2 CASSELQRGDQPQHF
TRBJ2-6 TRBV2 CASSPTGFGANVLTF
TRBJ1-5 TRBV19 CASSIADSLSNQPQHF
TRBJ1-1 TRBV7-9 CASSSGSVNTEAFF
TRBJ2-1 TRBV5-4 CASSLVSGTGRVGMNNEQFF
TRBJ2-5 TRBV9 CASSAGQGLRETQYF
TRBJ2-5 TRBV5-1 CASSLAEGQETQYF
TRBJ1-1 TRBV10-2 CASTGGLPEAFF
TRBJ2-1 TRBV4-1 CASSSGTSNNEQFF
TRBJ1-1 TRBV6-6 CASSGTGRDTEAFF
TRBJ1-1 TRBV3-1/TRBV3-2 CASSHGGFTEAFF
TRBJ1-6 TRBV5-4 CASSLESDSPLHF
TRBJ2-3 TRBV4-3 CASSQVASGGTDTQYF
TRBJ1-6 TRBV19 CASSMTGYSPLHF
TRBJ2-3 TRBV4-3 CASSQEWSPSGVSDTQYF
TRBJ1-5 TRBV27 CASSEYLGGLYSNQPQHF
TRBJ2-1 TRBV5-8 CASSPSGGPYNEQFF
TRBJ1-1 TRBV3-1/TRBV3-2 CASSQGGEAFF
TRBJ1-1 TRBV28 CASSPVYTEAFF
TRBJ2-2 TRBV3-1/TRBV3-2 CASSQELGGAANTGELFF
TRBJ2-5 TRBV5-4 CASSLLPGETQYF
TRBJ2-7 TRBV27 CASSFGTGPGYEQYF
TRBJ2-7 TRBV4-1 CASSRTGLAGDHEQYF